The rows below give T cell receptor beta chains drawn from one sample of a study of post-analysis software for immune sequencing data. Using its own MiXCR run on the PCR reads, TCRdb lists one record per CDR3 protein. Found here are hundreds of thousands of distinct CDR3 sequences, about 27% of them singletons; the top ten hold more than 0.45%. Sequenced input: blood. The receptors come from a girl aged 5-17 years with multiple sclerosis. Each CDR3 is given with its conserved first and last residue. Fields, in order: D gene, J gene, clone size, V gene, CDR3 length, CDR3 DNA, CDR3 protein. A D gene is named only where the DNA matches it firmly. Clone size is shown for a subset of rows, as once, few, many or a class of expanded clone.

D gene: .; J gene: TRBJ2-5; clone size: few; V gene: TRBV5-1; CDR3 length: 14; CDR3 DNA: TGCGCCAGCAGCGCACTACAGGGTTCTCGGACCCAGTACTTC; CDR3 protein: CASSALQGSRTQYF
D gene: .; J gene: TRBJ1-1; clone size: .; V gene: TRBV5-1; CDR3 length: 14; CDR3 DNA: TGCGCCAGCAGGGTATCAGTCATGAACACTAAAGCTTTCTTT; CDR3 protein: CASRVSVMNTKAFF
D gene: .; J gene: TRBJ2-6; clone size: few; V gene: TRBV28; CDR3 length: 17; CDR3 DNA: TGTGCCAGCAGTTGGGGCAGGGGCCCTTCTGGGGCCAACGTCCTGACTTTC; CDR3 protein: CASSWGRGPSGANVLTF
D gene: TRBD2; J gene: TRBJ2-1; clone size: .; V gene: TRBV5-1; CDR3 length: 16; CDR3 DNA: TGCGCCAGCAGCTTTCTCGTAATAGCGGGAGACAATGAGCAGTTCTTC; CDR3 protein: CASSFLVIAGDNEQFF
D gene: TRBD2; J gene: TRBJ2-1; clone size: .; V gene: TRBV29-1; CDR3 length: 15; CDR3 DNA: TGCAGCGTTGCAAACTCGGGGGGTAGCTACAATGAGCAGTTCTTC; CDR3 protein: CSVANSGGSYNEQFF
D gene: .; J gene: TRBJ2-3; clone size: many; V gene: TRBV7-8; CDR3 length: 13; CDR3 DNA: TGTGCCAGCAGCCTATATAGCACAGATACGCAGTATTTT; CDR3 protein: CASSLYSTDTQYF
D gene: .; J gene: TRBJ2-6; clone size: .; V gene: TRBV6-2/TRBV6-3; CDR3 length: 14; CDR3 DNA: TGTGCCAGCTTAAAGTCGGGTGGGGCCAACGTCCTGACTTTC; CDR3 protein: CASLKSGGANVLTF
D gene: TRBD1; J gene: TRBJ1-2; clone size: .; V gene: TRBV20-1; CDR3 length: 14; CDR3 DNA: TGCAGTGCTACCCCGGGACAGGCACGGGATGGCTACACCTTC; CDR3 protein: CSATPGQARDGYTF
D gene: TRBD2; J gene: TRBJ2-1; clone size: .; V gene: TRBV12-3/TRBV12-4; CDR3 length: 15; CDR3 DNA: TGTGCCAGCAGTTTAGCTCCGGGGGGCTACAATGAGCAGTTCTTC; CDR3 protein: CASSLAPGGYNEQFF
D gene: .; J gene: TRBJ1-2; clone size: .; V gene: TRBV6-5; CDR3 length: 14; CDR3 DNA: TGTGCCAGCAGCCGGGACTCTTTTAACTATGGCTACACCTTC; CDR3 protein: CASSRDSFNYGYTF
D gene: .; J gene: TRBJ2-7; clone size: few; V gene: TRBV2; CDR3 length: 12; CDR3 DNA: TGTGCCAGCGGGGGCGGAGGCTACGAGCAGTACTTC; CDR3 protein: CASGGGGYEQYF
D gene: .; J gene: TRBJ1-2; clone size: .; V gene: TRBV2; CDR3 length: 13; CDR3 DNA: TGTGCCAGCAGTGAGACGCCCACGGGTGGCTACACCTTC; CDR3 protein: CASSETPTGGYTF
D gene: .; J gene: TRBJ2-1; clone size: .; V gene: TRBV20-1; CDR3 length: 14; CDR3 DNA: TGCAGTGCTAGTTTCGGCTTATTCTACAATGAGCAGTTCTTC; CDR3 protein: CSASFGLFYNEQFF
D gene: .; J gene: TRBJ1-5; clone size: few; V gene: TRBV28; CDR3 length: 14; CDR3 DNA: TGTGCCAGCACCTTCGGAGTAGTGGGTCAGCCCCAGCATTTT; CDR3 protein: CASTFGVVGQPQHF
D gene: TRBD1; J gene: TRBJ2-1; clone size: .; V gene: TRBV19; CDR3 length: 16; CDR3 DNA: TGTGCCAGTAGTACCCGGGACAGTAAGTCCTACAATGAGCAGTTCTTC; CDR3 protein: CASSTRDSKSYNEQFF
D gene: .; J gene: TRBJ1-5; clone size: .; V gene: TRBV7-9; CDR3 length: 14; CDR3 DNA: TGTGCCAGCAGCTTAGCCAAGGACGGACTGCCCCAGCATTTT; CDR3 protein: CASSLAKDGLPQHF
D gene: .; J gene: TRBJ2-5; clone size: few; V gene: TRBV7-8; CDR3 length: 16; CDR3 DNA: TGTGCCAGCAGCTACCAACCGACTAGTGGGTTTGAGACCCAGTACTTC; CDR3 protein: CASSYQPTSGFETQYF
D gene: TRBD1; J gene: TRBJ1-5; clone size: few; V gene: TRBV7-9; CDR3 length: 18; CDR3 DNA: TGTGCCAGCAGCTTAGCGCGGGGGACAGGGAGACGGAATCAGCCCCAGCATTTT; CDR3 protein: CASSLARGTGRRNQPQHF
D gene: TRBD1; J gene: TRBJ2-7; clone size: .; V gene: TRBV6-2/TRBV6-3; CDR3 length: 15; CDR3 DNA: TGTGCCAGCAGACGACTGGGACAGGGCGCCTACGAGCAGTACTTC; CDR3 protein: CASRRLGQGAYEQYF
D gene: .; J gene: TRBJ1-5; clone size: .; V gene: TRBV12-3/TRBV12-4; CDR3 length: 13; CDR3 DNA: TGTGCCAGCAGTTTGGGTCGGGAACAGCCCCAGCATTTT; CDR3 protein: CASSLGREQPQHF
D gene: .; J gene: TRBJ1-2; clone size: .; V gene: TRBV11-1; CDR3 length: 16; CDR3 DNA: TGTGCCAGCAGCTTACCGAAGGACAGCGGAGGCTATGGCGACACCTTC; CDR3 protein: CASSLPKDSGGYGDTF
D gene: TRBD2; J gene: TRBJ2-5; clone size: .; V gene: TRBV27; CDR3 length: 16; CDR3 DNA: TGTGCCACCAGACTCCTACTAGCGGGGGGGCGTGAGACCCAGTACTTC; CDR3 protein: CATRLLLAGGRETQYF
D gene: TRBD2; J gene: TRBJ2-7; clone size: many; V gene: TRBV20-1; CDR3 length: 16; CDR3 DNA: TGCAGTGCTGGGGGACTAGCGGGAGGCCCAAACTACGAGCAGTACTTC; CDR3 protein: CSAGGLAGGPNYEQYF
D gene: .; J gene: TRBJ2-7; clone size: .; V gene: TRBV28; CDR3 length: 15; CDR3 DNA: TGTGCCAGCAGCCCGACGGGGATTGTATCCTACGAGCAGTACTTC; CDR3 protein: CASSPTGIVSYEQYF
D gene: .; J gene: TRBJ2-5; clone size: few; V gene: TRBV28; CDR3 length: 15; CDR3 DNA: TGTGCCAGCAGTTCCTATGTCAGACACCAAGAGACCCAGTACTTC; CDR3 protein: CASSSYVRHQETQYF
D gene: .; J gene: TRBJ1-1; clone size: .; V gene: TRBV4-1; CDR3 length: 14; CDR3 DNA: TGCGCCAGCAGCCAAGTCGGAACGGGCCTTGGAGCTTTCTTT; CDR3 protein: CASSQVGTGLGAFF
D gene: .; J gene: TRBJ2-6; clone size: few; V gene: TRBV7-2; CDR3 length: 17; CDR3 DNA: TGTGCCAGCAGCTTAGCCGCGACAGTATCCGGGGCCAACGTCCTGACTTTC; CDR3 protein: CASSLAATVSGANVLTF
D gene: .; J gene: TRBJ2-3; clone size: many; V gene: TRBV7-2; CDR3 length: 14; CDR3 DNA: TGTGCCAGCAGCTCCCTCCTTCAGGGGGATACGCAGTATTTT; CDR3 protein: CASSSLLQGDTQYF
D gene: .; J gene: TRBJ2-3; clone size: few; V gene: TRBV28; CDR3 length: 16; CDR3 DNA: TGTGCCAGCACCACCCCGGGGCCTTCAGTGGGAGATACGCAGTATTTT; CDR3 protein: CASTTPGPSVGDTQYF
D gene: TRBD1; J gene: TRBJ1-6; clone size: .; V gene: TRBV2; CDR3 length: 14; CDR3 DNA: TGTGCCAGCAGGCCGGACAGGGAGAGCTCACCCCTCCACTTT; CDR3 protein: CASRPDRESSPLHF